This record concerns one TCR beta chain sequence. What this receptor recognizes is not known. Base qualities are missing; no much larger clone stands one base away. Collaborating institutions collected whole blood in K2EDTA tubes following their own protocols. Collaborator samples were shipped for TCRbeta analysis as frozen whole blood, isolated PBMCs, or DNA extracted from either sample type. For CDR1 and CDR2, the germline V gene lists SNHLY and FYNNEI. V lost 7 bases and J lost 2 bases; the stretch between them is 20 bases long. Reading from cysteine to phenylalanine, the CDR3 counts 16 amino acids. Of the read, only the CDR3 DNA is kept; its 48 bases are in frame from base 1. This specimen comes from a study of blood T cell repertoires in COVID-19 (dated by TCRdb to 2020 to 2021). Concerning the study at large: The collaborator samples originated in the United States, Italy and Spain and spanned the acute and convalescent phases of COVID-19. The material from the prospective study consisted of cDNA or gDNA derived from T cells, B-cell-depleted T cells, or PBMCs. Deeply sampled blood TCRbeta repertoires from subjects exposed to, actively infected with, or recovered from COVID-19 were included in the dataset. The repertoires were released in a freely available public database intended as a resource for research on the immune response to SARS-CoV-2. Samples were obtained from the ongoing ImmuneRACE study (first 160 participants) and from 1,254 subjects provided by 6 global collaborators. The sample metadata nearly always contained a de-identified subject ID, COVID-19 status, age in years and sex. Where available, HLA class I and class II types were taken from metadata supplied by the sample provider and were not determined by assay-based typing.

General conclusions and limits of the study: The quantity of clinical and demographic metadata differed by source and by participant and was supplied without curation.

TCRbeta CDR3 regions were amplified from genomic DNA using the immunoSEQ Assay, a bias-controlled multiplex PCR. In the authors' own workflow: The number of nucleated cells in each sample was estimated by amplification of reference gene primers within the assay. Sequence reads were collapsed and filtered to measure the absolute abundance of every unique TCRbeta CDR3 rearrangement. Productive Simpson clonality was computed per sample as the square root of Simpson's diversity index over productive rearrangements. Entries here come from immuneACCESS through TCRdb and include only in-frame sequences with V and J called. Some clones fail to appear in such tables; in the studies checked, an unresolved V gene covers under half of the shortfall, and the cause of the remainder is unknown. Clonal size and the V and J genes are those of that table, whereas D and trimming came from the DNA. Here the sample has about 80,000 clones; roughly 80% occur a single time. The top ten clonotypes cover 12% of the sample.

The sample was peripheral blood. This chain joins TRBV2 to TRBJ1-2; a weak D assignment points to TRBD1 (6 bases agree). This clonotype was sampled from a man at least 80 years old with acute or convalescent COVID-19. For the CDR3, the sequence is CASTIPRGGGNYGYTF. The DNA reads as follows: TGTGCCAGCACCATACCTCGAGGGGGGGGGAACTATGGCTACACCTTC. The CDR3, completed at both ends by the reference TRBV2 and TRBJ1-2 genes, gives the full variable domain EPEVTQTPSHQVTQMGQEVILRCVPISNHLYFYWYRQILGQKVEFLVSFYNNEISEKSEIFDDQFSVERPDGSNFTLKIRSTKLEDSAMYFCASTIPRGGGNYGYTFGSGTRLTVV.